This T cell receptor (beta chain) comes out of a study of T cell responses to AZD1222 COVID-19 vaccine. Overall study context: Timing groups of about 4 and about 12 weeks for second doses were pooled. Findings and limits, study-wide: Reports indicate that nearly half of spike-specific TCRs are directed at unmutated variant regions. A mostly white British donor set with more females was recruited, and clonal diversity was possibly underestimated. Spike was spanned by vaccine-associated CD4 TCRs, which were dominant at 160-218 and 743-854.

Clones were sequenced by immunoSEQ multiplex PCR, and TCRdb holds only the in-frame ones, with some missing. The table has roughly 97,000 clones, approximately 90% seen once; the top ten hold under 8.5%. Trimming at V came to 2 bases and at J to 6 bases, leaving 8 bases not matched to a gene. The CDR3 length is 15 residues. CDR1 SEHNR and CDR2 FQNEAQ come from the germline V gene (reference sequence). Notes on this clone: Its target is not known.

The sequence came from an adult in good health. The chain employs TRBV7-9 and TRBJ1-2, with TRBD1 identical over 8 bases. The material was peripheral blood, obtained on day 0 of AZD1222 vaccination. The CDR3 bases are TGTGCCAGCAGCTTACAGACAGGGGCCTGGGATGGCTACACCTTC. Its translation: CASSLQTGAWDGYTF. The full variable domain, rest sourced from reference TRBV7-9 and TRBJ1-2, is DTGVSQNPRHKITKRGQNVTFRCDPISEHNRLYWYRQTLGQGPEFLTYFQNEAQLEKSRLLSDRFSAERPKGSFSTLEIQRTEQGDSAMYLCASSLQTGAWDGYTFGSGTRLTVV.